The clone carrying this T cell receptor (beta chain) has just a few counts. This entry comes from a study of blood T cells in healthy people across ages. The CDR3 sequence is 13 residues long. CDR1 and CDR2 (germline): DFQATT, SNEGSKA (reference sequence). Trimming took off 6 bases at V and 5 bases at J, with 14 bases between the two ends. Then a second PCR, running about 6 to 11 cycles, was carried out with a sample-barcoded 5' primer and a J-beta primer mix. Each cDNA molecule carried a tag from a template-switch adaptor that contained 12 random nucleotides. Per sample, CDR3-containing paired-end reads numbered at least 2.5 million. Using its own MiXCR run on the 5' RACE reads, TCRdb lists one record per CDR3 protein. The sample lists some 710,000 distinct CDR3 sequences, about a fifth occurring once. The sample providers were healthy Caucasian people from Russia, aged about 6 to 100.

The chain uses TRBV20-1 and TRBJ1-5; D may be TRBD1 (5 bases). The sequence derives from a man between 65 and 79 years old in good health. Source material: blood. This CDR3 reads CSASGQPDQPQHF. In nucleotides, the CDR3 is TGCAGTGCATCCGGACAACCCGATCAGCCCCAGCATTTT.